The subject of this entry is one T cell receptor (beta chain). CDR1 and CDR2 (germline): ENHRY, SYGVKD. This CDR3 contains 13 residues. V lost 2 bases and J lost 13, with 14 bases in between. RNA transcripts provided the source from which TCR beta CDR3 regions were amplified. HTBI primers drove first-round RT-PCR of the TCR CDR3. TCRdb reanalysed the multiplex PCR reads using MiXCR and keeps one entry per CDR3 protein. The table has approximately 720,000 distinct CDR3 sequences, over 15% seen once. The data are from a study of T cells in Graves' hyperthyroidism and ophthalmopathy. The chain links TRBV10-3 to TRBJ1-4; no firm D call. The source of this sequence is a woman between 45 and 60 years old with Graves' hyperthyroidism that later progressed to Graves' ophthalmopathy. Sequencing was performed on blood. CDR3 DNA sequence: TGTGCCATCAGTGAGGGAGGAAGTTTAGGACTGTTTTTT. It codes for CAISEGGSLGLFF.